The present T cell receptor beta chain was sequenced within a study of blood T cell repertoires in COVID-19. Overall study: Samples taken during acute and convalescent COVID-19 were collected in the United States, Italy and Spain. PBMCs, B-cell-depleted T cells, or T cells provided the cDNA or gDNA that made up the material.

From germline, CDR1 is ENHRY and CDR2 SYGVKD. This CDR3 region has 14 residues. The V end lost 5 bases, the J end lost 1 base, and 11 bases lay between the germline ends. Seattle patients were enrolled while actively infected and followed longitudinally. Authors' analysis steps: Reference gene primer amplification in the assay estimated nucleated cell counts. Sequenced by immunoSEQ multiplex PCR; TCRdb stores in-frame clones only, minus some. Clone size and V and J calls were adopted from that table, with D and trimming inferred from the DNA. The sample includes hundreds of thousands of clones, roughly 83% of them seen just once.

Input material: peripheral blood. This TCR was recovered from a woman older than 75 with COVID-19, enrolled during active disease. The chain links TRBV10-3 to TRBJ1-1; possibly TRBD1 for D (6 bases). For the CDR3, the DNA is TGTGCCATCAGTCGGGACACCCAGAACACTGAAGCTTTCTTT. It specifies CAISRDTQNTEAFF.